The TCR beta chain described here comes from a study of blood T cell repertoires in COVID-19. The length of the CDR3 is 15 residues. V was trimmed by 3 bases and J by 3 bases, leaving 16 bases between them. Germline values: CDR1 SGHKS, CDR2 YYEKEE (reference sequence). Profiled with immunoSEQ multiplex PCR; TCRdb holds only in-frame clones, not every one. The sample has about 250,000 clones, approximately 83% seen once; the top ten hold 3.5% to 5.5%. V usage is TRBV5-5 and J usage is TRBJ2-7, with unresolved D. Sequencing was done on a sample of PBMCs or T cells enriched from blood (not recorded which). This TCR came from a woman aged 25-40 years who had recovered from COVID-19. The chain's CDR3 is CASSYTTTVLYEQYF. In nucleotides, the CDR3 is TGTGCCAGCAGCTATACCACGACTGTCCTCTACGAGCAGTACTTC. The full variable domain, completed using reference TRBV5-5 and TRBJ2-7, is DAGVTQSPTHLIKTRGQQVTLRCSPISGHKSVSWYQQVLGQGPQFIFQYYEKEERGRGNFPDRFSARQFPNYSSELNVNALLLGDSALYLCASSYTTTVLYEQYFGPGTRLTVT.